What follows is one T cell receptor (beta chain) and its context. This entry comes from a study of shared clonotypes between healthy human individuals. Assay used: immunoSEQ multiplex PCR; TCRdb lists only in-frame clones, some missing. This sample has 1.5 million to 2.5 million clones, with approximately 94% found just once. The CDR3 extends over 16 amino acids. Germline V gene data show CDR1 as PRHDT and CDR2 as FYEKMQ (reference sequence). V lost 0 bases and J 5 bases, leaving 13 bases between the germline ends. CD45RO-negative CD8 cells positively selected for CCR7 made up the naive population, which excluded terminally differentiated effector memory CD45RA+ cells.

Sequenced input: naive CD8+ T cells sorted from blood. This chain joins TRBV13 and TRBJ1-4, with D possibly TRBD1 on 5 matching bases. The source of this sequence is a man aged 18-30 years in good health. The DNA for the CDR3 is TGTGCCAGCAGCTTAGGCCTTTCAGGGAGGAATGAAAAACTGTTTTTT. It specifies CASSLGLSGRNEKLFF.